A selection of T cell receptor beta chains follows, all from one sample in a study of blood T cells in healthy people across ages. TCRdb re-called the 5' RACE reads with MiXCR, one entry per CDR3 protein. The sample has around 1,600,000 distinct CDR3 sequences, 42% seen once; the top ten hold around 4%. The specimen was blood. These receptors all stem from a woman under 30 in good health. Each CDR3 is given with its conserved first and last residue.

V: TRBV4-3
J: TRBJ2-7
CDR3: CASSLSRGQSEQYF

V: TRBV7-2
J: -
CDR3: CASSLNTSGNYEQYF

V: TRBV6-2/TRBV6-3
J: TRBJ2-3
CDR3: CASSVSADTQYF

V: TRBV28
J: TRBJ2-7
CDR3: CASSLGQRPYEQYF

V: TRBV29-1
J: TRBJ1-2
CDR3: CSVEPRQGDYGYTF

V: TRBV30
J: TRBJ2-2
CDR3: CAWTHTGELFF

V: TRBV6-2/TRBV6-3
J: TRBJ1-1
CDR3: CASSYTWVTEAFF

V: TRBV27
J: TRBJ2-5
CDR3: CASSLKGYEETQYF

V: TRBV20-1
J: TRBJ2-1
CDR3: CSARDPGRVVENEQFF

V: TRBV4-1
J: TRBJ1-5
CDR3: CASSQEGTGQPQHF

V: TRBV20-1
J: TRBJ1-4
CDR3: CSASVQGTTNEKLFF

V: TRBV20-1
J: TRBJ2-1
CDR3: CGGERYNEQFF

V: TRBV29-1
J: TRBJ2-3
CDR3: CSVERLSDTQYF

V: TRBV4-3
J: TRBJ1-1
CDR3: CASSQDGTTLMNTEAFF

V: TRBV11-2
J: TRBJ2-6
CDR3: CASEAQGALFGANVLTF

V: TRBV28
J: TRBJ2-4
CDR3: CASNFGLAKNIQYF

V: TRBV9
J: TRBJ2-3
CDR3: CASSAIILGTDTQYF

V: TRBV6-1
J: TRBJ1-2
CDR3: CASSSVQYGYTF

V: TRBV28
J: TRBJ2-5
CDR3: CASSSGGLRSFYNEQYF

V: TRBV6-1
J: TRBJ2-5
CDR3: CASTRQFQETQYF

V: TRBV28
J: TRBJ2-7
CDR3: CASSWRMRSSYEQYF

V: TRBV10-1
J: TRBJ2-3
CDR3: CASSDSARTSTDTQYF

V: TRBV7-2
J: TRBJ2-1
CDR3: CASSKRGTSGTSSYNEQFF

V: TRBV7-9
J: TRBJ2-1
CDR3: CASSPWDNEQFF

V: TRBV5-1
J: TRBJ2-7
CDR3: CASSSRTGAYAYEQYF

V: TRBV28
J: TRBJ2-7
CDR3: CALGTPYEQYF

V: TRBV6-5
J: TRBJ1-1
CDR3: CASSGLMNTEAFF

V: TRBV4-2
J: -
CDR3: CASRSSGGHEQYF

V: TRBV9
J: TRBJ2-4
CDR3: CASSARQGPENIQYF

V: TRBV6-1
J: TRBJ2-1
CDR3: CATGGGYSNEQFF

V: TRBV12-3/TRBV12-4
J: -
CDR3: CASSSLTGLNEQYF

V: TRBV7-9
J: TRBJ1-5
CDR3: CASTPGSSNQPQHF

V: TRBV12-5
J: TRBJ1-2
CDR3: CASGLGTGGYTF

V: TRBV5-1
J: TRBJ2-1
CDR3: CASSSGTDVNEQFF

V: TRBV4-3
J: TRBJ2-1
CDR3: CASSAGLAGVYEQFF

V: TRBV5-1
J: TRBJ1-1
CDR3: CASSLEARRGPGMNTEAFF

V: TRBV7-6
J: TRBJ1-6
CDR3: CASSLEQGSPLHF

V: TRBV6-5
J: TRBJ2-1
CDR3: CASTPSGGLSYNEQFF

V: TRBV10-3
J: TRBJ1-2
CDR3: CAISEGANYGYTF